This T cell receptor beta chain was sequenced for a study of blood T cell repertoires in COVID-19 (TCRdb year 2020). For the wider study: Collaborator samples came from the United States, Italy and Spain and covered acute and convalescent phases of COVID-19. The material from the prospective study consisted of cDNA or gDNA derived from T cells, B-cell-depleted T cells, or PBMCs. The dataset comprised deeply sampled blood TCRbeta repertoires from subjects exposed to, actively infected with, or recovered from COVID-19. The repertoires were released in a freely available public database meant as a resource for research on the immune response to SARS-CoV-2. The samples were drawn from two sources: the first 160 participants of the ongoing ImmuneRACE study, and 1,254 subjects contributed by 6 global collaborators. A de-identified subject ID, COVID-19 status, age in years and sex were almost always included in the sample metadata. HLA class I and class II types, where available, came from metadata supplied by the sample provider rather than from assay-based typing. The full study reports these points: How much clinical and demographic metadata was included differed by source and by participant, and the metadata was provided uncurated.

Collaborating institutions collected whole blood in K2EDTA tubes following their own protocols. For TCRbeta analysis, collaborators shipped samples in one of three forms: frozen whole blood, isolated PBMCs, or DNA extracted from either of those sample types. Points on this clone: The target of this receptor is not known. No much larger clone exists at a distance of one base, and base qualities are not known.

TCRbeta CDR3 regions were amplified from genomic DNA using the immunoSEQ Assay, a bias-controlled multiplex PCR. The paper's processing steps were these. Nucleated cell counts per sample were estimated from amplification of reference gene primers within the assay. To quantify the absolute abundance of each unique TCRbeta CDR3 rearrangement, sequence reads were collapsed and filtered. For each sample, productive Simpson clonality was calculated as the square root of Simpson's diversity index over productive rearrangements. Here the immuneACCESS table is served through TCRdb, limited to in-frame sequences with V and J called. Missing clones are a known gap in these copies; in checked studies unresolved V genes cover under half, and the rest lacks a known reason. For V, J and clone size, that table is used; D and trimming come from the DNA. This sample lists 25,000 to 30,000 clones; around 90% were detected once. About 13% of the sample is taken by the ten largest.

Trimming takes 1 base from V and 1 base from J, and the germline ends sit 11 bases apart. Reading from cysteine to phenylalanine, the CDR3 counts 15 amino acids. Only CDR3 DNA is held: 45 bases, read in frame from base 1. For CDR1 and CDR2, the germline V gene (reference sequence) lists SGHAT and FQDESV. The TCR sequence derives from a human donor in a cohort sampled during active COVID-19. The donor label of this sample is uncertain. The chain links TRBV11-1 with TRBJ2-7, with no reliable assignment of the D segment. The sequenced sample consisted of peripheral blood. The CDR3 has the sequence CASSLVNDLSYEQYF. The DNA reads as follows: TGTGCCAGCAGCTTAGTTAACGATCTATCCTACGAGCAGTACTTC.